This T cell receptor (beta chain) is from a study of shared clonotypes between healthy human individuals. This clone was picked up one time. V lost 0 bases and J 10 bases, leaving 15 bases between the germline ends. In germline, CDR1 is KGHSH, CDR2 LQKENI. The CDR3 spans 14 residues. Running of the assay took place at deep level. This table comes from immunoSEQ multiplex PCR, and its TCRdb copy is limited to in-frame clones, with some not included. The sample records around 980,000 clones, more than 75% being singletons. The clonotype originates from a man aged 18 to 30 in good health. Some clones in this sample may be carry-over from other donors' samples. V is TRBV18 and J is TRBJ1-1; a possible D gene is TRBD1 (5 bases). The sequencing input was memory CD4+ T cells from PBMCs. Described subset: CD45RA-negative fraction. Written as DNA, the CDR3 is TGTGCCAGCTCACCACCGGGGGACGGCCAGGGAGCTTTCTTT. Protein sequence: CASSPPGDGQGAFF.